What follows is one T cell receptor beta chain and its context. These data come from a study of human versus mouse CDR3 diversity and MHC coevolution. Assay used: immunoSEQ multiplex PCR; TCRdb lists only in-frame clones, some missing. The data contain fewer than 80,000 clones, 80% to 95% of them singletons. Naive CD4 T cells, CD45RO-negative and CD62L-positive, were flow-sorted from PBMCs. Germline CDR1 is LGHNT and CDR2 is FRNRAP. This CDR3 region has 16 residues. V gave up 0 bases and J gave up 6 bases; unmatched junction bases: 5. V gene TRBV12-5 combines with J gene TRBJ2-1; the match to TRBD2 covers 10 bases. The origin of this receptor is a person aged 30 to 69 in good health. Source material: naive CD4+ T cells from blood. Subset described: CD45RO-negative CD62L-positive naive CD4 T cells. The CDR3 coding sequence is TGTGCTAGTGGTTTGGTAGCGGGAGGGCCCGGCAATGAGCAGTTCTTC. Translating gives CASGLVAGGPGNEQFF.